Included here is one T cell receptor (beta chain) sequence, with context. Its antigen is undetermined. The data originate from a study of T cell responses to AZD1222 COVID-19 vaccine. Study observations and caveats: CD4 TCRs associated with vaccination spanned spike, dominating at 160-218 and 743-854. The repertoires were collected only after the peak T cell response. It was only 6 or 7 AZD1222 recipients who were seropositive at baseline.

Assay used: immunoSEQ multiplex PCR; TCRdb lists only in-frame clones, some missing. The profile shows 90,000 to 150,000 clones, over 75% of them singletons. The receptor was derived from an adult in good health. The source was peripheral blood, collected on day 0 of AZD1222 vaccination.

The chain's CDR3 is CASSIGGQETQYF. Written as DNA, the CDR3 is TGTGCCAGTAGTATCGGGGGCCAAGAGACCCAGTACTTC. The chain uses TRBV19 and TRBJ2-5; tentatively, D is TRBD2 (6 bases). Trimming removed 3 bases at V and 1 base at J, with 6 bases between. Germline V gene lookup returns CDR1 LNHDA and CDR2 SQIVND (reference sequence). The CDR3 has 13 residues.